This passage covers 29 T cell receptor beta chains from one sample sequenced in a study of blood T cell repertoires in COVID-19. Some clones are missing from TCRdb's copy, which holds only in-frame ones; the method was immunoSEQ multiplex PCR. The repertoire holds a few hundred thousand clones, about 85% seen once, with roughly 3.9% in the top ten. Input material: peripheral blood. The receptor set was obtained from a young woman with acute or convalescent COVID-19.

The chain combines TRBV28 with TRBJ1-3; 7 bases fit TRBD1. Germline lookup yields CDR1 MDHEN and CDR2 SYDVKM. V lost 5 bases to trimming and J lost 0 bases; unmatched junction nucleotides: 10. CDR3 size: 17 residues. The CDR3 reads CASSLASTGSSGNTIYF. The CDR3 coding sequence is TGTGCCAGCAGTCTGGCCTCGACAGGGAGCTCTGGAAACACCATATATTTT.

The V and J genes are TRBV18 and TRBJ2-1, with D hard to call. V was pared by 2 bases and J by 0 bases, with 17 bases between. The CDR3 is 18 amino acids. Germline values: CDR1 KGHSH, CDR2 LQKENI. The CDR3 spells CASSPAYPKLISYNEQFF. CDR3 nucleotide sequence: TGTGCCAGCTCACCAGCTTACCCCAAACTAATCTCCTACAATGAGCAGTTCTTC.

This chain uses TRBV5-1 with TRBJ1-6, with 11 positions matching TRBD1. Per germline, CDR1 SGHRS and CDR2 YFSETQ. The CDR3 length is 14 residues. The trim removed 5 bases at V and 7 bases at J, leaving 2 bases unmatched. The CDR3, as DNA: TGCGCCAGCAGGGGGGACAGGGGGAATTCACCCCTCCACTTT. As protein: CASRGDRGNSPLHF.

The chain links TRBV6-5 to TRBJ1-2; TRBD1 matches 10 bases. This CDR3 is 15 amino acids long. Germline values: CDR1 MNHEY, CDR2 SVGAGI. Trimming cost V 2 bases and J 5 bases; bases outside gene matches: 5. The CDR3 DNA is TGTGCCAGCAGTTACCCTCCGGGACAGGGGTATGGCTACACCTTC. Protein sequence: CASSYPPGQGYGYTF.

V gene TRBV3-1 (or the pseudogene TRBV3-2) combines with J gene TRBJ1-1; D may be TRBD1 (5 bases). Germline CDR1 LGHDT, CDR2 YNNKEL (reference sequence). This CDR3 contains 14 residues. Trimming cost V 4 bases and J 7 bases, with 16 bases left between them. CDR3 in amino acids: CASSLGGIRVEAFF. The CDR3 region has the DNA TGTGCCAGCAGCCTGGGGGGGATCAGAGTTGAAGCTTTCTTT.

The CDR3 sequence is CATKAGNGQPQHF. Here the CDR3 DNA reads TGTGCCACCAAGGCAGGGAACGGGCAGCCCCAGCATTTT. The chain uses TRBV24-1 and TRBJ1-5; a weak D match, TRBD1 (5 bases). Germline V gene lookup returns CDR1 KGHDR and CDR2 SFDVKD. There are 13 residues in the CDR3. Trimming removed 8 bases from V and 7 bases from J, with 14 bases in between.

The chain employs TRBV6-2 or TRBV6-3 and TRBJ2-7, with 12 bases that match TRBD2. Germline V CDR1 and CDR2: MNHEY, SVGEGT. The CDR3 is made up of 15 amino acids. V dropped 0 bases and J dropped 6; count of bases not matched to a gene: 3. CDR3 residues: CASSYSLAGGGEQYF. The DNA of the CDR3 is TGTGCCAGCAGTTACTCACTAGCGGGGGGCGGCGAGCAGTACTTC.

The chain combines TRBV3-1 (or the pseudogene TRBV3-2) with TRBJ1-1; no definite D call. Looked up from germline, CDR1 is LGHDT and CDR2 is YNNKEL (reference sequence). This CDR3 region has 14 residues. V lost 2 bases to trimming and J lost 1 base, with 8 bases between them. DNA for the CDR3: TGTGCCAGCAGCCAAACTACGGGGAACACTGAAGCTTTCTTT. Protein sequence: CASSQTTGNTEAFF.

The rearrangement uses TRBV7-9 and TRBJ1-2; D gene uncertain. Germline V CDR1 and CDR2: SEHNR, FQNEAQ (reference sequence). The CDR3 consists of 13 residues. Trimming shortened V by 7 bases and J by 6 bases, and 15 bases separated the two germline ends. CDR3 loop: CASNTDLRDGYTF. The CDR3 DNA sequence: TGTGCCAGCAATACCGACTTGCGGGATGGCTACACCTTC.

The chain links TRBV19 to TRBJ2-7; 8 bases agree with TRBD2. The germline gives CDR1 LNHDA, CDR2 SQIVND (reference sequence). V gave up 7 bases and J gave up 2 bases; unmatched junction bases: 10. The length of the CDR3 is 15 residues. CDR3: CASTSKRETPYEQYF. The DNA for the CDR3 is TGTGCCAGTACCTCCAAGCGGGAGACGCCCTACGAGCAGTACTTC.

This clone was seen once. The genes are TRBV5-6 and TRBJ1-2, with 10 nucleotides matching TRBD1. J lost 8 bases, V lost 0 bases, and 4 bases had no gene match. The CDR3 consists of 14 residues. Germline assignment: CDR1 SGHDT and CDR2 YYEEEE. As DNA, the CDR3 is TGTGCCAGCAGCTTGGGACAGGGGGCGCGGGGCTACACCTTC. It is translated as CASSLGQGARGYTF.

This clone was detected only a few times. At one of its ends the junction is not consistent with the germline gene, which may arise from a read error. This chain uses TRBV28 with TRBJ1-4; D is undetermined. CDR3 size: 14 residues. The germline gives CDR1 MDHEN, CDR2 SYDVKM. In DNA, the CDR3 is TGTGCCAGCAGCTTATCCCTAGAGACTGAAAAACTGTTTTTT. As protein: CASSLSLETEKLFF.

This chain links TRBV9 with TRBJ1-6, with 7 bases matching TRBD1. The CDR3 loop spans 15 amino acids. From germline, CDR1 is SGDLS and CDR2 YYNGEE. The V segment lost 3 bases and the J segment 5 bases; nucleotides outside the gene matches: 5. The CDR3, as DNA: TGTGCCAGCAGCGCGACAGGGTTGAATAATTCACCCCTCCACTTT. Protein sequence: CASSATGLNNSPLHF.

In this sample, this clone turned up once. The J gene is TRBJ2-1, the V gene TRBV6-5; TRBD2 aligns across 12 bases. This CDR3 comprises 15 residues. Germline V lookup: CDR1 MNHEY, CDR2 SVGAGI. With 6 bases clipped from V and 7 bases from J, the junction kept 7 bases outside the gene matches. The CDR3 sequence: CASSKLAGGRNEQFF. CDR3 nucleotide sequence: TGTGCCAGCAGCAAACTAGCGGGAGGTAGGAATGAGCAGTTCTTC.

This chain connects TRBV21-1 to TRBJ1-2; the D call in the table, TRBD1, was not verified against the DNA. TRBV21-1 represents a pseudogene. This CDR3 has 13 residues. The CDR3 DNA reads as TGTGCCAGCAGCCGCAGGGAACCATATGGCTACACCTTC. Translating it yields CASSRREPYGYTF.

V usage is TRBV13 and J usage is TRBJ2-5, with 8 bases that match TRBD1. Germline V gene lookup returns CDR1 PRHDT and CDR2 FYEKMQ (reference sequence). Germline trimming cut 2 bases from V and 3 bases from J; bases unmatched to any gene: 14. This CDR3 contains 18 residues. In DNA form, the CDR3 reads TGTGCCAGCAGCTTATTAACTGGACAGGGCCTTGGTGAAGAGACCCAGTACTTC. Amino acids: CASSLLTGQGLGEETQYF.

The chain links TRBV24-1 to TRBJ2-5; no reliable D call. Trimming stripped 0 bases from V and 3 bases from J, with 7 bases between. This CDR3 contains 14 residues. Germline loops: CDR1 KGHDR, CDR2 SFDVKD. DNA of the CDR3: TGTGCCACCAGTGATTTGGGGCCAGAAGAGACCCAGTACTTC. Its protein product is CATSDLGPEETQYF.

The chain uses TRBV24-1 and TRBJ1-5, with 7 nucleotides matching TRBD1. The CDR3 covers 15 residues. V shed 4 bases, J shed 6 bases, and the junction held 8 bases outside the gene matches. CDR1 and CDR2 from the germline V gene are KGHDR and SFDVKD. The CDR3 here is CATSEAGQDGQPQHF. Here the CDR3 DNA reads TGTGCCACCAGTGAGGCCGGACAGGACGGTCAGCCCCAGCATTTT.

As regards this clone: The germline gene is not matched at one end of the junction; a read error may be the cause. V gene TRBV28 combines with J gene TRBJ2-7, with D tentatively TRBD2 (5 bases). This CDR3 spans 11 amino acids. The germline gives CDR1 MDHEN, CDR2 SYDVKM. CDR3 in amino acids: CASRQDERAIF. DNA of the CDR3: TGTGCCAGCAGACAAGACGAGAGGGCCATCTTC.

V gene TRBV5-1 combines with J gene TRBJ1-1; 7 bases match TRBD1. This CDR3 contains 14 residues. CDR1 is SGHRS and CDR2 is YFSETQ in the germline V gene. V shed 5 bases, J shed 7 bases, and the junction held 11 bases outside the gene matches. The CDR3, as DNA: TGCGCCAGCAGAGAATACGGGACAGACCTTGAAGCTTTCTTT. Its protein is CASREYGTDLEAFF.

The chain links TRBV18 to TRBJ1-5; 8 bases align to TRBD1. Germline loops: CDR1 KGHSH, CDR2 LQKENI. V lost 4 bases, J lost 6 bases, and 5 bases stayed unmatched. This CDR3 region has 14 residues. Here the CDR3 reads CASSLTGGVQPQHF. The CDR3 DNA reads TGTGCCAGCTCACTTACAGGGGGTGTTCAGCCCCAGCATTTT.

This rearrangement joins TRBV5-1 to TRBJ1-2; 11 bases are shared with TRBD1. V trimming: 3 bases; J trimming: 8 bases; junction bases outside the gene matches: 3. The CDR3 is 13 residues long. Germline-derived CDR1 and CDR2 are SGHRS and YFSETQ. The CDR3 region is CASSWGQGEGYTF. CDR3 DNA: TGCGCCAGCAGCTGGGGACAGGGGGAAGGCTACACCTTC.

This chain uses TRBV12-5 with TRBJ1-2; a weak D match, TRBD1 (6 bases). Germline V gene lookup returns CDR1 LGHNT and CDR2 FRNRAP. V lost 3 bases, J lost 1 base, and 9 bases lay in between. This CDR3 is built from 14 residues. The CDR3 region has the DNA TGTGCTAGTGGTTTTCCGGGACATAACTATGGCTACACCTTC. This codes for CASGFPGHNYGYTF.

V is TRBV15 and J is TRBJ2-3, with 7 nucleotides matching TRBD1. V was clipped by 3 bases and J by 10 bases; unmatched bases: 19. CDR3 length: 17 residues. Germline values: CDR1 LNHNV, CDR2 YYDKDF (reference sequence). The CDR3 DNA is TGTGCCACCAGCAGTCAAGCCCCCGGGACAGCCGCCGGTGCGCAGTATTTT. This translates into CATSSQAPGTAAGAQYF.

The rearrangement links TRBV7-3 to TRBJ1-1; D perhaps matches TRBD1 (6 bases). V lost 6 bases to trimming and J lost 3 bases, with 11 bases between them. This CDR3 region has 13 residues. Germline lookup yields CDR1 SGHTA and CDR2 FQGTGA. The CDR3 DNA reads TGTGCCAGCAGTTTGGCAGGGGACACTGAAGCTTTCTTT. Translating it yields CASSLAGDTEAFF.

The gene calls are TRBV27 and TRBJ2-7; 7 bases agree with TRBD2. CDR1 is MNHEY and CDR2 is SMNVEV in the germline V gene (reference sequence). J was trimmed by 3 bases and V by 6 bases; bases with no gene match: 5. This CDR3 has 13 residues. The CDR3 coding sequence is TGTGCCAGCAGCCGGGACTATAACTACGAGCAGTACTTC. This codes for CASSRDYNYEQYF.

The rearrangement uses TRBV11-2 and TRBJ1-4; D is unclear. CDR1 and CDR2 (germline): SGHAT, FQNNGV. The CDR3 sequence is 13 residues long. The V gene lost 5 bases and the J gene lost 7 bases, with 11 bases spanning the gap. CDR3 amino acids: CASSHPPGEKLFF. CDR3 nucleotides: TGTGCCAGCAGCCACCCACCCGGTGAAAAACTGTTTTTT.

V gene TRBV6-5 combines with J gene TRBJ1-4; 7 positions agree with TRBD1. J lost 6 bases, V lost 6 bases, and 7 bases had no gene match. The CDR3 is made up of 14 amino acids. Germline V gene sequence: CDR1 MNHEY, CDR2 SVGAGI. The CDR3 coding sequence is TGTGCCAGCAGCCTCGACAGGGTGGATGAAAAACTGTTTTTT. It codes for CASSLDRVDEKLFF.

The chain combines TRBV19 with TRBJ2-3; the match to TRBD2 covers 8 bases. J lost 6 bases, V lost 10 bases, and 6 bases had no gene match. The germline V gene has CDR1 LNHDA and CDR2 SQIVND (reference sequence). CDR3 size: 12 residues. CDR3 protein: CATGTSSDTQYF. CDR3 DNA sequence: TGTGCCACCGGGACTAGTTCGGATACGCAGTATTTT.